Listed below are T cell receptor beta chains from one sample, sequenced in a study of neurological immune-mediated disorders. TCRdb fed the 5' RACE reads into MiXCR, producing one record per CDR3 protein. The top ten hold around 2.2% of the sample, which has around 66,000 distinct CDR3 sequences, 4.8% seen once. The material sequenced was PBMCs. The origin of the receptors is a woman in her 70s with multiple sclerosis. Each CDR3 is given with its conserved first and last residue. A D gene is named only where the DNA matches it firmly. For some rows the clone size is stated as once, few or many, or as a class when expanded; others skip it.

TRBJ1-1 many TRBD1 TRBV4-3 CASSPHPGQENTEAFF TGCGCCAGCAGCCCCCACCCGGGACAGGAGAACACTGAAGCTTTCTTT
TRBJ2-7 many TRBD1 TRBV9 CASSAPGQGLSRYEQYF TGTGCCAGCAGCGCCCCGGGACAGGGGTTGTCTAGGTACGAGCAGTACTTC
TRBJ2-5 - - TRBV19 CASSMSETQYF TGTGCCAGTAGTATGTCGGAGACCCAGTACTTC
TRBJ2-1 few TRBD1 TRBV9 CASSEFGTGDPYEQFF TGTGCCAGCAGCGAATTCGGGACAGGGGACCCGTATGAGCAGTTCTTC
TRBJ1-5 few - TRBV20-1 CSARDQAYQPQHF TGCAGTGCTAGAGATCAGGCGTATCAGCCCCAGCATTTT
TRBJ2-7 many - TRBV7-2 CASSLVRGHEQYF TGTGCCAGCAGCTTAGTCAGGGGCCACGAGCAGTACTTC
TRBJ1-2 many TRBD1 TRBV12-3/TRBV12-4 CASNQDRGNGYTF TGTGCCAGCAACCAGGACAGGGGGAACGGCTACACCTTC
TRBJ2-7 many - TRBV5-1 CASSVELDGSYEQYF TGCGCCAGCAGCGTGGAACTGGACGGTTCCTACGAGCAGTACTTC
TRBJ1-5 few TRBD1 TRBV5-1 CASSSGTGVNQPQHF TGCGCCAGCAGTTCCGGGACAGGGGTCAATCAGCCCCAGCATTTT
TRBJ1-6 many - TRBV3-1 CASSQGGRYNSPLHF TGTGCCAGCAGCCAAGGGGGACGGTATAATTCACCCCTCCACTTT
TRBJ1-2 - TRBD1 TRBV5-1 CASRETGTGFSGYTF TGCGCCAGCAGGGAAACCGGGACAGGGTTCTCTGGCTACACCTTC
TRBJ1-1 few TRBD1 TRBV7-6 CASSSYSDRDLNTEAFF TGTGCCAGCAGCTCGTACAGCGACAGGGACCTGAACACTGAAGCTTTCTTT
TRBJ2-2 - TRBD2 TRBV12-3/TRBV12-4 CASSFQAGGLGAGELFF TGTGCCAGCAGTTTTCAAGCGGGAGGGCTCGGCGCCGGGGAGCTGTTTTTT